The TCR beta chain under discussion was sequenced for a study of post-analysis software for immune sequencing data. Study context: Both relapsing-remitting and secondary progressive multiple sclerosis featured among the disease courses, as did progressive-relapsing multiple sclerosis.

Study observations and caveats: Diversity measured as normalized Chao1 was significantly lower in multiple sclerosis patients than in controls. Included in a set of four or five TRBV segments more frequent in patients than controls were TRBV5-6, TRBV5-1 and TRBV20-1.

Each TCR beta cDNA library carried unique molecular identifiers. TCRdb independently ran MiXCR on the PCR reads; one entry per CDR3 protein. The data show around 440,000 distinct CDR3 sequences, under 55% seen once. In this sample, this clonotype turned up a few times. Its specificity is unknown. With 1 base clipped from V and 8 bases from J, the junction kept 7 bases outside the gene matches. Per germline, CDR1 SGHVS and CDR2 FNYEAQ. The CDR3 extends over 15 amino acids. The sequencing sample was made of blood. The chain recombines TRBV7-6 with TRBJ2-1, with 8 positions matching TRBD2. The TCR comes from a girl aged 5-17 years with multiple sclerosis. The CDR3 region is CASSLVGTRSDEQFF. The CDR3 DNA reads TGTGCCAGCAGCTTAGTTGGGACTAGGTCCGATGAGCAGTTCTTC.